The TCR beta chain described here comes from a study of blood T cell repertoires in COVID-19. Original processing notes: For nucleated cells, counts were estimated from reference gene primer amplification. Produced via immunoSEQ multiplex PCR; TCRdb's table is partial and in-frame only. For V, J and clone size, that table is used; D and trimming come from the DNA. The sample lists 40,000 or so clones, 80% to 85% seen once, with under 2% in the top ten. CDR3 length: 15 amino acids. Unmatched junction bases numbered 6, after V lost 4 bases and J lost 2 bases. Seattle's cohort entered during active infection and was followed longitudinally.

The clonotype originates from a man in his 60s with COVID-19, enrolled during active disease. What was sequenced was peripheral blood. The rearrangement uses TRBV5-3 and TRBJ2-1, with 7 bases lining up with TRBD1. TRBV5-3 is marked as an open reading frame, function uncertain. This CDR3 reads CARSPDRAPYNEQFF. Here the CDR3 DNA reads TGTGCCAGAAGCCCCGACAGGGCCCCCTACAATGAGCAGTTCTTC.